The 24 T cell receptor beta chains below come from one sample, sequenced in a study of T cells expressing NK-cell markers. TCRdb reanalyzed the 5' RACE reads and collapses them to one entry per CDR3 protein, without DNA. Its table records a few hundred thousand distinct CDR3 sequences. Specimen: blood T cells: a sorted CD56 or NKG2C T cell subset, CD4+ or CD8+ T cells, or bulk PBMC T cells (not recorded which). These receptors all come from a man aged 18-69 years in good health.

This rearrangement joins TRBV29-1 to TRBJ2-3; TCRdb calls TRBD1, which cannot be checked without DNA. Germline V gives CDR1 SQVTM, CDR2 ANQGSEA. The CDR3 length is 12 residues. The CDR3 is CSADRGPDTQYF.

The V call is TRBV3-1, the J call TRBJ2-6. This CDR3 contains 18 residues. The germline V gene has CDR1 LGHDT and CDR2 YNNKEL (reference sequence). CDR3 loop: CASSKTGVSFAGANVLTF.

This chain links TRBV6-5 with TRBJ2-1; checking the TCRdb D call of TRBD2 is not possible without DNA. The CDR3 has 15 amino acids. Germline CDR1 MNHEY, CDR2 SVGAGI. The CDR3 loop reads CASSYGTSFYNEQFF.

This rearrangement joins TRBV12-3 or TRBV12-4 to TRBJ1-3; TCRdb's assignment of TRBD1 cannot be checked, as there is no DNA. The CDR3 extends over 14 amino acids. This chain's CDR3 is CASSPPRARNTIYF.

J is TRBJ1-1 and V is TRBV27. The length of the CDR3 is 14 residues. CDR1 MNHEY and CDR2 SMNVEV come from the germline V gene (reference sequence). The CDR3 loop reads CASSRGLRNTEAFF.

The rearrangement uses TRBV6-1 and TRBJ2-7. There are 14 residues in the CDR3. Germline V lookup: CDR1 MNHNS, CDR2 SASEGT. CDR3 protein: CASSNSGSSREQYF.

The chain uses TRBV28 and TRBJ1-6. Germline assignment: CDR1 MDHEN and CDR2 SYDVKM. The CDR3 consists of 16 residues. This chain's CDR3 is CASRPGGGSYNSPLHF.

The chain uses TRBV20-1 and TRBJ2-1; lacking DNA, the TRBD2 call made by TCRdb goes unchecked. CDR3 length equals 14 residues. From germline, CDR1 is DFQATT and CDR2 SNEGSKA (reference sequence). CDR3 in amino acids: CSASRGGALNEQFF.

V gene TRBV10-3 combines with J gene TRBJ1-1; TCRdb calls TRBD1, which cannot be checked without DNA. The CDR3 covers 15 residues. Germline lookup yields CDR1 ENHRY and CDR2 SYGVKD. CDR3 protein: CASNPGRKMNTEAFF.

The chain uses TRBV20-1 and TRBJ2-7; TCRdb proposes TRBD1, but this gene call is untestable without DNA. Germline values: CDR1 DFQATT, CDR2 SNEGSKA (reference sequence). This CDR3 contains 12 residues. CDR3: CSAVQGSMEQYF.

The V and J genes are TRBV6-1 and TRBJ2-7; lacking DNA, the TRBD1 call made by TCRdb goes unchecked. CDR3 size: 18 residues. CDR1 and CDR2 from the germline V gene are MNHNS and SASEGT. The CDR3 sequence: CASNKHQEAGHHSYEQYF.

The V and J genes are TRBV7-8 and TRBJ2-2; lacking DNA, the TRBD2 call made by TCRdb goes unchecked. The CDR3 has 18 residues. Germline CDR1 is SGHVS and CDR2 is FQNEAQ. The CDR3 spells CASSLRLAGGGFTGELFF. Looking up the rest from reference TRBV7-8 and TRBJ2-2 gives the full variable domain: GAGVSQSPRYKVAKRGQDVALRCDPISGHVSLFWYQQALGQGPEFLTYFQNEAQLDKSGLPSDRFFAERPEGSVSTLKIQRTQQEDSAVYLCASSLRLAGGGFTGELFFGEGSRLTVL.

The chain joins TRBV18 to TRBJ1-6; TCRdb selects TRBD1, and the lack of DNA leaves this call unchecked. From germline, CDR1 is KGHSH and CDR2 LQKENI. This CDR3 contains 15 residues. CDR3 region: CASSPPPGGNSPLHF.

CDR3 sequence: CASKEDSGPTQYF. The chain joins TRBV2 to TRBJ2-3; the TCRdb call, TRBD1, lacks DNA for checking. Germline values: CDR1 SNHLY, CDR2 FYNNEI. The CDR3 is 13 amino acids.

The chain's CDR3 is CASRTGGFDTEAFF. This chain connects TRBV6-1 to TRBJ1-1; TCRdb designates TRBD1, a call that cannot be tested without DNA. Germline CDR1 reads MNHNS; CDR2 reads SASEGT. The length of the CDR3 is 14 residues.

The gene calls are TRBV5-1 and TRBJ2-4. The CDR3 has 14 residues. Germline CDR1 reads SGHRS; CDR2 reads YFSETQ. The CDR3 is CASSLGHTKNIQYF.

The rearrangement joins TRBV7-9 to TRBJ2-7. The CDR3 runs to 12 residues. Germline values: CDR1 SEHNR, CDR2 FQNEAQ (reference sequence). CDR3 in amino acids: CASGITTYEQYF.

The chain links TRBV3-1 to TRBJ2-3; TCRdb designates TRBD2, a call that cannot be tested without DNA. This CDR3 comprises 17 residues. Germline CDR1 and CDR2: LGHDT and YNNKEL (reference sequence). CDR3 amino acids: CASSHGPSGGGSATQYF.

The chain carries TRBV2 and TRBJ1-2; lacking DNA, the TRBD1 call made by TCRdb goes unchecked. CDR3 length equals 15 residues. Germline CDR1 and CDR2: SNHLY and FYNNEI. The CDR3 sequence: CASSPLQGSTYGYTF. Full variable domain (outside the CDR3, taken from reference TRBV2 and TRBJ1-2): EPEVTQTPSHQVTQMGQEVILRCVPISNHLYFYWYRQILGQKVEFLVSFYNNEISEKSEIFDDQFSVERPDGSNFTLKIRSTKLEDSAMYFCASSPLQGSTYGYTFGSGTRLTVV.

This rearrangement joins TRBV12-3 or TRBV12-4 to TRBJ2-1; checking the TCRdb D call of TRBD2 is not possible without DNA. The CDR3 runs 14 residues. CDR3: CASRDGPSYNEQFF.

The chain has TRBV29-1 and TRBJ1-5; TCRdb proposes TRBD1, but this gene call is untestable without DNA. The CDR3 consists of 14 residues. Germline assignment: CDR1 SQVTM and CDR2 ANQGSEA. CDR3 protein: CSVVVRGDNQPQHF.

The chain is built from TRBV20-1 and TRBJ2-5; TCRdb returns TRBD1, unconfirmable since there is no DNA. CDR3 length: 15 amino acids. The germline V gene encodes CDR1 DFQATT and CDR2 SNEGSKA (reference sequence). CDR3 residues: CSARDLQGLGETQYF.

The V gene is TRBV5-6, the J gene TRBJ1-4. CDR1 is SGHDT and CDR2 is YYEEEE in the germline V gene. The CDR3 has 14 residues. The CDR3 reads CASSLTPANEKLFF.

This chain connects TRBV11-2 to TRBJ2-5. The CDR3 length is 14 residues. CDR1 SGHAT and CDR2 FQNNGV come from the germline V gene. The CDR3 loop reads CASSLGGYPETQYF.